This T cell receptor (beta chain) stems from a study of blood T cell repertoires in COVID-19. Study at large: Acute and convalescent COVID-19 samples came from the United States, Italy and Spain. Sources were T cells, B-cell-depleted T cells, or PBMCs; the material itself was cDNA or gDNA.

CDR3 length: 14 residues. Trimming removed 2 bases at V and 5 bases at J, with 15 bases between. From germline, CDR1 is GTSNPN and CDR2 SVGIG (reference sequence). Authors' data handling: The authors estimated nucleated cell counts from reference gene primer amplification. Produced via immunoSEQ multiplex PCR; TCRdb's table is partial and in-frame only. V, J and clone size are those of that table, while D and trimming were read from the DNA. The sample shows 200,000 to 250,000 clones, around 82% of them seen only once. This TCR was recovered from a woman aged 30 to 39 who had recovered from COVID-19. What was sequenced was peripheral blood. J is TRBJ1-2 and V is TRBV30; unclear D gene. CDR3 nucleotides: TGTGCCTGGAGTCTCTCCATAACTGCGTATGGCTACACCTTC. Protein: CAWSLSITAYGYTF.